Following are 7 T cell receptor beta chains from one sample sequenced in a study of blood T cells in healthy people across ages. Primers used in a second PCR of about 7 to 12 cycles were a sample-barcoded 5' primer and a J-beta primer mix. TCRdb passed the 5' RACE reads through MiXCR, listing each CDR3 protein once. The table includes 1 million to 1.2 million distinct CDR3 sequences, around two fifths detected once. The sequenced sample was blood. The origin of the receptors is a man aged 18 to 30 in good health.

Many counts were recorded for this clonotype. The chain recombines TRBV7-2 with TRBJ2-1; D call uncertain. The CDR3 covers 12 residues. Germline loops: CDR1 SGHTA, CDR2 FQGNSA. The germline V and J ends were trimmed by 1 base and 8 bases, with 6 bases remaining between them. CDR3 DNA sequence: TGTGCCAGCAGCTTAGTTCTAGATGAGCAGTTCTTC. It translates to CASSLVLDEQFF. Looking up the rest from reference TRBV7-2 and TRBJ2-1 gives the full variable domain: GAGVSQSPSNKVTEKGKDVELRCDPISGHTALYWYRQSLGQGLEFLIYFQGNSAPDKSGLPSDRFSAERTGGSVSTLTIQRTQQEDSAVYLCASSLVLDEQFFGPGTRLTVL.

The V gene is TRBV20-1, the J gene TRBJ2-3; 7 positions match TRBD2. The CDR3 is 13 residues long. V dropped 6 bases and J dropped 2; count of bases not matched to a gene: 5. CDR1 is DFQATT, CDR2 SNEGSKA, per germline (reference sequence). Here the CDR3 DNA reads TGCAGTGCAAACGGGGGGTCCACAGATACGCAGTATTTT. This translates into CSANGGSTDTQYF.

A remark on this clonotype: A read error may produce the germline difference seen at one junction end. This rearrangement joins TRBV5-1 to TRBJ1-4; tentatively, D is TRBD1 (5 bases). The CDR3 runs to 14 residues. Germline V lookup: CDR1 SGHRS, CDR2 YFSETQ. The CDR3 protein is CASSFRAANEKPFF. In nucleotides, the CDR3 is TGCGCCAGCAGCTTCAGGGCGGCTAATGAAAAACCGTTTTTT.

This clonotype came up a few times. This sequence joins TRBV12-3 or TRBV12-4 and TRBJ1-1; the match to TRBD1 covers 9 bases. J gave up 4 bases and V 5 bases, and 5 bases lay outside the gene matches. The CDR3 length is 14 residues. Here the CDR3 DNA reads TGTGCCAGCAGTGTACAGGGGGCGGTCACTGAAGCTTTCTTT. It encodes CASSVQGAVTEAFF.

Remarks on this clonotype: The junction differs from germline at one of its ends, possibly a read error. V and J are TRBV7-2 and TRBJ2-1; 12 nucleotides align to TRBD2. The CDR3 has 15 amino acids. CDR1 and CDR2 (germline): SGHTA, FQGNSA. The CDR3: CASSSRLAGVNEQFF. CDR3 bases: TGCGCCAGCAGCTCGAGACTAGCGGGGGTCAATGAGCAGTTCTTC.

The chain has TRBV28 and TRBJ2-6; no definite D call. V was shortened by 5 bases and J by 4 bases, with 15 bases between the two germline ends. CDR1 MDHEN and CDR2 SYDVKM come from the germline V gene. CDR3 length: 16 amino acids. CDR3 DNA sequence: TGTGCCAGCAGTCCAACACTCTCGACGGGGGCCAACGTCCTGACTTTC. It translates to CASSPTLSTGANVLTF.

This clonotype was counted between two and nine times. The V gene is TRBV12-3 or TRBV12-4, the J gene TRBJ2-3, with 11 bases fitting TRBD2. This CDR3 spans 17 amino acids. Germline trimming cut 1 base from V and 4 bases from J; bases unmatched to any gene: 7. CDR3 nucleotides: TGTGCCAGCAGTTTAGTTAGTAGCGGGGGGGCAGCAGATACGCAGTATTTT. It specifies CASSLVSSGGAADTQYF.